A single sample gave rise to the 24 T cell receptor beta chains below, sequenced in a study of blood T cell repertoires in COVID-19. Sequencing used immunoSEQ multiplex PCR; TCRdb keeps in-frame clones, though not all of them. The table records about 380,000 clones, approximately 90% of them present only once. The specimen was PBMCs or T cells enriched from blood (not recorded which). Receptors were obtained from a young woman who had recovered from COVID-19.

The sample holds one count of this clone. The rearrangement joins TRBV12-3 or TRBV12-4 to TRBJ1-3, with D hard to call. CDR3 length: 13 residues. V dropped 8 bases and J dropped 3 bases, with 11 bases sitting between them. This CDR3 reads CASESLLGNTIYF. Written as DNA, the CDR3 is TGTGCCAGCGAGTCCCTTCTTGGAAACACCATATATTTT.

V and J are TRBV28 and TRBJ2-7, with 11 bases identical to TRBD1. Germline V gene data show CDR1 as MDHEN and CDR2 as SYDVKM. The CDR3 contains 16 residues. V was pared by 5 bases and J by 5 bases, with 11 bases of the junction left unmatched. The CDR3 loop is CASSPTRTGGGHEQYF. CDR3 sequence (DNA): TGTGCCAGCAGTCCGACCCGGACAGGGGGCGGCCACGAGCAGTACTTC. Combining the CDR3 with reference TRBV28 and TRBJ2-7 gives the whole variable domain DVKVTQSSRYLVKRTGEKVFLECVQDMDHENMFWYRQDPGLGLRLIYFSYDVKMKEKGDIPEGYSVSREKKERFSLILESASTNQTSMYLCASSPTRTGGGHEQYFGPGTRLTVT.

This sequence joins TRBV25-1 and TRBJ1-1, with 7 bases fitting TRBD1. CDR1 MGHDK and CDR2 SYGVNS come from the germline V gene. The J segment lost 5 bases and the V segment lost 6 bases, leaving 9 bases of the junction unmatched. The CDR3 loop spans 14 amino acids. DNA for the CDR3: TGTGCCAGCAGACGAGGGCTACAGGGGACTGAAGCTTTCTTT. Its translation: CASRRGLQGTEAFF.

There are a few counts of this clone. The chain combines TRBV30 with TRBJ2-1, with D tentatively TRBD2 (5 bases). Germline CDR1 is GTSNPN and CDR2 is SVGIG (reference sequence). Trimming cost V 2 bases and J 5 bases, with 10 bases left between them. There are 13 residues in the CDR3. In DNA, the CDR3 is TGTGCCTGGAGTAACGACGGGAACAATGAGCAGTTCTTC. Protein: CAWSNDGNNEQFF.

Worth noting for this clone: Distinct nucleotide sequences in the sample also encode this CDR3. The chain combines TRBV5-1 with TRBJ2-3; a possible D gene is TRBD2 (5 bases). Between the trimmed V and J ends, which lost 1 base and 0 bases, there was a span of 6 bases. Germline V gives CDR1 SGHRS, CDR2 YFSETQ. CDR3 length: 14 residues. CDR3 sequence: CASSLSGSTDTQYF. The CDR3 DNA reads TGCGCCAGCAGCTTGTCGGGGAGCACAGATACGCAGTATTTT.

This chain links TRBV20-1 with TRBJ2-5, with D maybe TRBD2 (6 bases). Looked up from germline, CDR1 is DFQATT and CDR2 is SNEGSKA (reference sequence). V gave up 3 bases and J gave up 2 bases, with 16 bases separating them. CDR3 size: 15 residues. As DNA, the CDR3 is TGCAGTGCTAGTGAATTACCGGGACTTCAAGAGACCCAGTACTTC. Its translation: CSASELPGLQETQYF.

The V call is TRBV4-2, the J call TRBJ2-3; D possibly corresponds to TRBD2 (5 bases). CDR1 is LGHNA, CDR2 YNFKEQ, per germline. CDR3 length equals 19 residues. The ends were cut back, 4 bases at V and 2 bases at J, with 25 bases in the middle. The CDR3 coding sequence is TGTGCCAGCAGCCCTGAGGGCCGTCTACCCATCGCGGCCACAGATACGCAGTATTTT. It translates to CASSPEGRLPIAATDTQYF.

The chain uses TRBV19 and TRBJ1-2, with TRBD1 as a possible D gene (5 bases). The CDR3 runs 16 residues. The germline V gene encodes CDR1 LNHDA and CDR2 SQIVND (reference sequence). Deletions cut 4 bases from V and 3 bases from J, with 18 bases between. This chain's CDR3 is CASSSQGQKGYYGYTF. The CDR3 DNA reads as TGTGCCAGTAGTAGCCAGGGCCAAAAAGGTTACTATGGCTACACCTTC.

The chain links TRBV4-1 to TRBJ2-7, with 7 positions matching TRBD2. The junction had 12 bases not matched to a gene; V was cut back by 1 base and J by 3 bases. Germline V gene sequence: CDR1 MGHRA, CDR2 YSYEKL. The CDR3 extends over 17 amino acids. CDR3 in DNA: TGCGCCAGCAGCCAAGTGGGGAGGGGCCCTCAACACTACGAGCAGTACTTC. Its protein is CASSQVGRGPQHYEQYF.

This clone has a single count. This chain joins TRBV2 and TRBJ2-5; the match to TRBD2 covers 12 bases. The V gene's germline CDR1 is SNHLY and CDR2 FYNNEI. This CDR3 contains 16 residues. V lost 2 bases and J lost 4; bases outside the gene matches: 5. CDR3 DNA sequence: TGTGCCAGCAGTGAATGGGCTAGCGGGGGGGGAGAGACCCAGTACTTC. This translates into CASSEWASGGGETQYF.

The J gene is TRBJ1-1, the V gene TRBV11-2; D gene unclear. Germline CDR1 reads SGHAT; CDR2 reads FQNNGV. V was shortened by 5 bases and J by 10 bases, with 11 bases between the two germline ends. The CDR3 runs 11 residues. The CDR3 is CASSTRGTAFF. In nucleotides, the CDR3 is TGTGCCAGCAGCACCAGAGGAACAGCTTTCTTT.

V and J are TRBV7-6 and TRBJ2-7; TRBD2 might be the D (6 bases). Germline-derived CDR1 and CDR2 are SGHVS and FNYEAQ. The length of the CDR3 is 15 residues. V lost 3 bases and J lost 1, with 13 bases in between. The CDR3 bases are TGTGCCAGCAGCTTGAAACGGGGGATTTCCTACGAGCAGTACTTC. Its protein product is CASSLKRGISYEQYF. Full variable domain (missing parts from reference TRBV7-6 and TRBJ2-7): GAGVSQSPRYKVTKRGQDVALRCDPISGHVSLYWYRQALGQGPEFLTYFNYEAQQDKSGLPNDRFSAERPEGSISTLTIQRTEQRDSAMYRCASSLKRGISYEQYFGPGTRLTVT.

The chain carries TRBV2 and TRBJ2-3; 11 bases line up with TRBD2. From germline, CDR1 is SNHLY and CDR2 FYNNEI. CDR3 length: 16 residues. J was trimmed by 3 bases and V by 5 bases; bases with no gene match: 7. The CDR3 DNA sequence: TGTGCCAGCAGTCTCCTAGCGGGGGGAGTAACAGATACGCAGTATTTT. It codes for CASSLLAGGVTDTQYF.

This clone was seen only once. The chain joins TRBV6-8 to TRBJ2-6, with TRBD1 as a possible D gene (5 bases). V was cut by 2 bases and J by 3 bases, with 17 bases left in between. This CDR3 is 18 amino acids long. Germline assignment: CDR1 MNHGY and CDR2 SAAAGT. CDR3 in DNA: TGTGCCAGCAGTTACGCGGCAGGGAAGGGCTTTGGGGCCAACGTCCTGACTTTC. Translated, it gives CASSYAAGKGFGANVLTF.

CDR3 sequence reads: CASSSPRTATNEKLFF. The CDR3 DNA sequence: TGTGCCAGTAGTTCTCCTAGGACAGCAACTAATGAAAAACTGTTTTTT. The chain joins TRBV19 to TRBJ1-4, with a tentative D call TRBD1 (6 bases). The germline V gene has CDR1 LNHDA and CDR2 SQIVND (reference sequence). V lost 5 bases and J lost 0, with 13 bases in between. This CDR3 has 16 amino acids. Full variable domain (rest looked up from reference TRBV19 and TRBJ1-4): DGGITQSPKYLFRKEGQNVTLSCEQNLNHDAMYWYRQDPGQGLRLIYYSQIVNDFQKGDIAEGYSVSREKKESFPLTVTSAQKNPTAFYLCASSSPRTATNEKLFFGSGTQLSVL.

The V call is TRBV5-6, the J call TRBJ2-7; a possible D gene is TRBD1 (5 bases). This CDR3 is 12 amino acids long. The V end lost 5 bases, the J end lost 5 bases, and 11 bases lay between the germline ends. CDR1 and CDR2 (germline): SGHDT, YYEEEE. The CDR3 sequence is CASRKGYDEQYF. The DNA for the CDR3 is TGTGCCAGCAGGAAGGGGTACGACGAGCAGTACTTC.

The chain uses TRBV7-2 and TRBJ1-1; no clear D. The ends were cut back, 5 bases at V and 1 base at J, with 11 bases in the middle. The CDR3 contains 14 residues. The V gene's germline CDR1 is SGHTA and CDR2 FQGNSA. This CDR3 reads CASSVGLGNTEAFF. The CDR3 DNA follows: TGTGCCAGCAGCGTCGGGTTAGGGAACACTGAAGCTTTCTTT. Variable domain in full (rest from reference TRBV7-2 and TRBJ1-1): GAGVSQSPSNKVTEKGKDVELRCDPISGHTALYWYRQSLGQGLEFLIYFQGNSAPDKSGLPSDRFSAERTGGSVSTLTIQRTQQEDSAVYLCASSVGLGNTEAFFGQGTRLTVV.

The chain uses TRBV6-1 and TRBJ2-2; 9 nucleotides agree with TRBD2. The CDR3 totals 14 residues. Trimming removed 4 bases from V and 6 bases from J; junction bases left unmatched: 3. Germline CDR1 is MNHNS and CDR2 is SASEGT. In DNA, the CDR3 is TGTGCCAGCAGTGCGGCTAGCGGGGCCGGGGAGCTGTTTTTT. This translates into CASSAASGAGELFF.

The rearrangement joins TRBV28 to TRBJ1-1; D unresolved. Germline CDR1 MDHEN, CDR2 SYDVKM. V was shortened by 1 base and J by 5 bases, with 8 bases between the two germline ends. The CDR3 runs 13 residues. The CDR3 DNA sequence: TGTGCCAGCAGTTTATCGGTATGGACTGAAGCTTTCTTT. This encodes CASSLSVWTEAFF.

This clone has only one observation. The DNA for the CDR3 is TGTGCCAGCAGCTACCTGGACAGGGCCATTAGTGAAAAACTGTTTTTT. Encoded protein: CASSYLDRAISEKLFF. This chain uses TRBV7-9 with TRBJ1-4; 8 bases fit TRBD1. V was clipped by 4 bases and J by 7 bases; unmatched bases: 11. The CDR3 length is 16 residues. Germline loops: CDR1 SEHNR, CDR2 FQNEAQ (reference sequence).

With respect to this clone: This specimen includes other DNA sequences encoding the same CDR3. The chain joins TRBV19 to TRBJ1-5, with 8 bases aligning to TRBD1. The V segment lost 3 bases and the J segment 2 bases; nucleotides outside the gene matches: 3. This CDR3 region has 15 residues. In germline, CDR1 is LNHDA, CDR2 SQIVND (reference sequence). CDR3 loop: CASSIDRGGNQPQHF. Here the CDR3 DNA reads TGTGCCAGTAGTATCGACAGGGGCGGCAATCAGCCCCAGCATTTT. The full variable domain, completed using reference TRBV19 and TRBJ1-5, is DGGITQSPKYLFRKEGQNVTLSCEQNLNHDAMYWYRQDPGQGLRLIYYSQIVNDFQKGDIAEGYSVSREKKESFPLTVTSAQKNPTAFYLCASSIDRGGNQPQHFGDGTRLSIL.

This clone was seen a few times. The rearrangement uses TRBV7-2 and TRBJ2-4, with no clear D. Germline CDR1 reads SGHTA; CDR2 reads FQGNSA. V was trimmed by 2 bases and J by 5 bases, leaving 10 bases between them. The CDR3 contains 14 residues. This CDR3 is CASSLSRSENIQYF. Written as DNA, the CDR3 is TGTGCCAGCAGCTTAAGTCGGAGTGAAAACATTCAGTACTTC. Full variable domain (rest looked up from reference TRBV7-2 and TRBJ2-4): GAGVSQSPSNKVTEKGKDVELRCDPISGHTALYWYRQSLGQGLEFLIYFQGNSAPDKSGLPSDRFSAERTGGSVSTLTIQRTQQEDSAVYLCASSLSRSENIQYFGAGTRLSVL.

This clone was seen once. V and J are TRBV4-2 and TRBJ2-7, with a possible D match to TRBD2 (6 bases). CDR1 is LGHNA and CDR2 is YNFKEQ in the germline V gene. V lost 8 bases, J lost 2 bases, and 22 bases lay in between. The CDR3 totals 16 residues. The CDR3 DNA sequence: TGTGCCAGCGGGGCTGGTGGAGGGGTGGGTACCTACGAGCAGTACTTC. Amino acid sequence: CASGAGGGVGTYEQYF.

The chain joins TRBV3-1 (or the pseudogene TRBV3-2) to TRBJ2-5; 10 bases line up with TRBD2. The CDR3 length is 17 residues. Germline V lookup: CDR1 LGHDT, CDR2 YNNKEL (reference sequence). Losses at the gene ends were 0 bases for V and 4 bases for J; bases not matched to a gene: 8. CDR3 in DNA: TGTGCCAGCAGCCAAGATCTGGGGCTAGCGGGGGTAGAGACCCAGTACTTC. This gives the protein CASSQDLGLAGVETQYF.